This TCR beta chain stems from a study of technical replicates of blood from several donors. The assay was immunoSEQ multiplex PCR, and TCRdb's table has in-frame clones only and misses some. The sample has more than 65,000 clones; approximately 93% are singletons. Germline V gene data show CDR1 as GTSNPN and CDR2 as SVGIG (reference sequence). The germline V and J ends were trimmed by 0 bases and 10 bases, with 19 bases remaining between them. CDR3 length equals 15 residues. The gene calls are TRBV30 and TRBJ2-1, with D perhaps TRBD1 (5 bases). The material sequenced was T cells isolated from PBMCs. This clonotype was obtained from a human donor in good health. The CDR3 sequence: CAWSVTLQGANEQFF. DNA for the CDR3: TGTGCCTGGAGTGTAACCCTGCAGGGCGCCAACGAGCAGTTCTTC.